Following are 9 T cell receptor beta chains from one sample sequenced in a study of T-cell memory formation after mild COVID-19. One entry per CDR3 protein results from TCRdb running MiXCR on the 5' RACE reads. The data contain roughly 170,000 distinct CDR3 sequences, about 22% of them singletons. The sequenced sample consisted of PBMCs or a T cell subset sorted from them (not recorded which). The receptors were sampled from an adult woman who had mild COVID-19 (a few samples of this study predate the infection). Cell type and time point are not known.

Only a few counts were recorded for this clonotype. This chain joins TRBV3-1 and TRBJ2-1; 8 bases are a match to TRBD2. The CDR3 is 14 amino acids. The V and J ends lost 4 bases and 6 bases, in that order; junction bases with no gene match: 5. CDR1 and CDR2 from the germline V gene are LGHDT and YNNKEL (reference sequence). The CDR3: CASSPGGPGNEQFF. The CDR3 DNA reads as TGTGCCAGCAGCCCGGGGGGGCCAGGCAATGAGCAGTTCTTC.

This clonotype turned up a few times. The chain joins TRBV24-1 to TRBJ2-1, with TRBD2 as a possible D gene (6 bases). Trimming took 2 bases from V and 6 from J, leaving 13 bases between them. The CDR3 has 15 residues. Germline V gene data show CDR1 as KGHDR and CDR2 as SFDVKD. CDR3: CATSDYLGGPNEQFF. CDR3 nucleotides: TGTGCCACCAGTGATTACTTGGGGGGACCCAATGAGCAGTTCTTC.

The chain is built from TRBV20-1 and TRBJ2-1; 10 bases map to TRBD2. Germline assignment: CDR1 DFQATT and CDR2 SNEGSKA (reference sequence). There are 14 residues in the CDR3. The V and J ends lost 1 base and 3 bases, in that order; junction bases with no gene match: 0. The CDR3, as DNA: TGCAGTGCTAGAGTAGCGGGGGGCTACAATGAGCAGTTCTTC. It yields the protein CSARVAGGYNEQFF.

The rearrangement links TRBV24-1 to TRBJ2-3; the D is unclear. Germline CDR1 reads KGHDR; CDR2 reads SFDVKD. This CDR3 is built from 11 residues. Trimming took 0 bases from V and 9 from J, leaving 3 bases between them. Here the CDR3 reads CATSDLATQYF. In nucleotides, the CDR3 is TGTGCCACCAGTGATTTGGCCACGCAGTATTTT.

The chain links TRBV4-3 to TRBJ2-4; D not certain. Germline values: CDR1 LGHNA, CDR2 YSLEER. Trimming removed 0 bases at V and 7 bases at J, with 13 bases between. This CDR3 spans 15 amino acids. CDR3 nucleotides: TGCGCCAGCAGCCAAGATATGAGCCCCCGTAACATTCAGTACTTC. Protein product: CASSQDMSPRNIQYF.

This clonotype has more than one count but fewer than ten. This sequence joins TRBV24-1 and TRBJ2-5, with D uncertain. Germline CDR1 and CDR2: KGHDR and SFDVKD. V was cut by 2 bases and J by 5 bases, with 11 bases left in between. This CDR3 has 14 residues. In DNA form, the CDR3 reads TGTGCCACCAGTGATTCCGGCCGATTTGAGACCCAGTACTTC. As protein: CATSDSGRFETQYF.

This clonotype was seen a few times. V gene TRBV4-1 combines with J gene TRBJ2-5; D is ambiguous. Germline V gene data show CDR1 as MGHRA and CDR2 as YSYEKL. Trimming left V 0 bases short and J 5 bases short, with 13 bases between. There are 15 residues in the CDR3. CDR3 amino acids: CASSQDIGMPETQYF. As DNA, the CDR3 is TGCGCCAGCAGCCAAGACATAGGAATGCCGGAGACCCAGTACTTC.

The chain has TRBV11-2 and TRBJ2-3; D remains ambiguous. The V gene's germline CDR1 is SGHAT and CDR2 FQNNGV. Trimming stripped 1 base from V and 2 bases from J, with 4 bases between. There are 13 residues in the CDR3. The CDR3 sequence: CASSLVATDTQYF. CDR3 sequence (DNA): TGTGCCAGCAGCTTAGTTGCCACAGATACGCAGTATTTT.

The CDR3 DNA is TGTGCCAGCAATACGGCTAAAACGGATTACAATGAGCAGTTCTTC. Residues: CASNTAKTDYNEQFF. This chain uses TRBV27 with TRBJ2-1, with D hard to call. This CDR3 region has 15 residues. CDR1 and CDR2 (germline): MNHEY, SMNVEV (reference sequence). The ends were cut back, 7 bases at V and 4 bases at J, with 17 bases in the middle.